The 17 T cell receptor beta chains below all came from one sample that was sequenced in a study of control samples from healthy donors and cancer patients. Method: immunoSEQ multiplex PCR; TCRdb's copy keeps in-frame clones and lacks some. The sample includes fewer than 25,000 clones, around 83% seen only once; the top ten take approximately 25%. The specimen sequenced was PBMCs. The source of these receptors is a man in his sixties with head and neck cancer.

This clone was observed a handful of times. The chain joins TRBV10-1 to TRBJ2-5; no firm D call. Germline CDR1 WNHNN, CDR2 SYGVQD (reference sequence). The CDR3 is 11 residues long. Trimming took 7 bases from V and 2 from J, leaving 5 bases between them. CDR3 residues: CASKGQETQYF. The CDR3 DNA follows: TGCGCCAGCAAAGGGCAAGAGACCCAGTACTTC.

This rearrangement joins TRBV11-3 to TRBJ2-7; a weak D match, TRBD1 (6 bases). The CDR3 loop spans 12 amino acids. With 5 bases removed from V and 3 bases from J, the gap between germline ends came to 8 bases. Germline CDR1 is SGHNT and CDR2 is YENEEA. The CDR3 region has the DNA TGTGCCAGCAGCCCACAGGGCTACGAGCAGTACTTC. Translated, it gives CASSPQGYEQYF.

A few counts support this clone. V and J are TRBV6-4 and TRBJ2-2, with TRBD2 identical over 7 bases. The trim removed 4 bases at V and 5 bases at J, leaving 4 bases unmatched. Germline CDR1 MRHNA, CDR2 SNTAGT. The CDR3 runs 14 residues. The DNA of the CDR3 is TGTGCCAGCAGTGGAAGCGGGGAGACCGGGGAGCTGTTTTTT. It yields the protein CASSGSGETGELFF.

The chain couples TRBV10-3 to TRBJ2-1; TRBD1 might be the D (5 bases). The CDR3 has 14 amino acids. V shed 5 bases and J shed 2 bases, with 10 bases lying between them. Per the germline V gene, CDR1 is ENHRY and CDR2 is SYGVKD. The CDR3 DNA follows: TGTGCCATCAGTAGACAGTCCCCCTACAATGAGCAGTTCTTC. Translation gives CAISRQSPYNEQFF.

The chain links TRBV11-3 to TRBJ2-7; 7 bases map to TRBD1. This CDR3 has 13 residues. V lost 5 bases and J lost 6; bases outside the gene matches: 7. Germline loops: CDR1 SGHNT, CDR2 YENEEA. CDR3 sequence: CASSLGGQFEQYF. CDR3 DNA sequence: TGTGCCAGCAGCCTTGGGGGACAGTTCGAGCAGTACTTC.

Here the CDR3 reads CASKRGGSYNEQFF. In nucleotides, the CDR3 is TGTGCCAGCAAGCGGGGGGGCTCCTACAATGAGCAGTTCTTC. This chain uses TRBV7-2 with TRBJ2-1; 10 bases are shared with TRBD2. The V and J ends lost 7 bases and 0 bases, in that order; junction bases with no gene match: 0. This CDR3 has 14 amino acids. The V gene's germline CDR1 is SGHTA and CDR2 FQGNSA.

J is TRBJ1-1 and V is TRBV6-2 or TRBV6-3; D is ambiguous. The ends were cut back, 2 bases at V and 2 bases at J, with 12 bases in the middle. Per the germline V gene, CDR1 is MNHEY and CDR2 is SVGEGT. The CDR3 covers 15 residues. CDR3 amino acids: CASSYVAPRNTEAFF. CDR3 coding DNA: TGTGCCAGCAGTTACGTGGCCCCTAGAAACACTGAAGCTTTCTTT.

The table lists this clone with a count of one. The rearrangement links TRBV9 to TRBJ2-7, with TRBD1 matching over 7 bases. The germline CDR1 and CDR2 sequences are SGDLS and YYNGEE. Losses at the gene ends were 1 base for V and 2 bases for J; bases not matched to a gene: 3. The CDR3 spans 14 residues. The CDR3 DNA is TGTGCCAGCAGCGTACAGGGGGTGCCCTACGAGCAGTACTTC. Encoded protein: CASSVQGVPYEQYF.

The genes are TRBV27 and TRBJ2-1; a possible D gene is TRBD2 (6 bases). Germline CDR1 and CDR2: MNHEY and SMNVEV (reference sequence). The V end was cut by 0 bases, the J end by 9 bases, with 9 bases between. The CDR3 runs 13 residues. The CDR3 DNA is TGTGCCAGCAGTTTATCGGGCGGGGCTGAGCAGTTCTTC. It translates to CASSLSGGAEQFF.

V gene TRBV27 combines with J gene TRBJ1-2; unclear D gene. The V and J ends lost 5 bases and 8 bases respectively, with 18 bases between them. The V gene's germline CDR1 is MNHEY and CDR2 SMNVEV (reference sequence). The CDR3 sequence is 14 residues long. The CDR3 is CASSLTETSGGYTF. The DNA of the CDR3 is TGTGCCAGCAGTCTTACTGAAACTTCGGGGGGCTACACCTTC.

The gene calls are TRBV6-5 and TRBJ1-6, with TRBD1 as a possible D gene (5 bases). The germline V gene encodes CDR1 MNHEY and CDR2 SVGAGI. This CDR3 spans 14 amino acids. Trimming cost V 2 bases and J 11 bases, with 13 bases left between them. CDR3 protein: CASSYLLQGTPLHF. The CDR3 coding sequence is TGTGCCAGCAGTTACCTCCTTCAGGGTACACCCCTCCACTTT.

The chain recombines TRBV21-1 with TRBJ1-1. TRBV21-1 is a pseudogene locus. The CDR3 consists of 12 residues. CDR3 DNA: TGTGCCAGCACCCCGCCGGGGGCGAGGGCTTTCTTT. The encoded protein is CASTPPGARAFF.

The rearrangement joins TRBV11-3 to TRBJ2-7; D remains ambiguous. The V and J ends lost 5 bases and 0 bases respectively, with 14 bases between them. Germline V gives CDR1 SGHNT, CDR2 YENEEA. This CDR3 region has 15 residues. For the CDR3, the DNA is TGTGCCAGCAGCCACCTGGAGAAGAGCTCCTACGAGCAGTACTTC. This sequence encodes CASSHLEKSSYEQYF.

This chain connects TRBV2 to TRBJ2-6; 7 bases match TRBD1. The J segment lost 4 bases and the V segment lost 7 bases, leaving 10 bases of the junction unmatched. CDR3 size: 16 residues. CDR1 and CDR2 from the germline V gene are SNHLY and FYNNEI. Here the CDR3 reads CASTRAEGQGANVLTF. CDR3 coding DNA: TGTGCCAGCACCAGGGCCGAGGGACAGGGGGCCAACGTCCTGACTTTC.

The chain joins TRBV7-9 to TRBJ2-1; 11 bases line up with TRBD1. J lost 7 bases, V lost 3 bases, and 2 bases had no gene match. Germline CDR1 and CDR2: SEHNR and FQNEAQ (reference sequence). The CDR3 extends over 14 amino acids. CDR3 bases: TGTGCCAGCAGCTTTCGGGACAGGGGGAATGAGCAGTTCTTC. Amino acid sequence: CASSFRDRGNEQFF.

CDR3 DNA: TGTGCCAGCAGCAAGTGGGGACCGTCGAGCTCCTACGAGCAGTACTTC. Translating it yields CASSKWGPSSSYEQYF. The chain has TRBV21-1 and TRBJ2-7. TRBV21-1 is assigned pseudogene status. This CDR3 is built from 16 residues.

This clone came up a few times. The chain uses TRBV5-1 and TRBJ2-1; 7 nucleotides align to TRBD2. CDR1 and CDR2 from the germline V gene are SGHRS and YFSETQ. The CDR3 has 15 amino acids. Trimming took 0 bases from V and 6 from J; bases not matched to a gene: 6. The CDR3 loop is CASSLGLALPNEQFF. CDR3 bases: TGCGCCAGCAGCTTGGGACTAGCTTTACCCAATGAGCAGTTCTTC.